This TCR beta chain stems from a study of PD-L1 blockade in urothelial cancer. Study-level information: A median about 150,000 T cells were found in blood samples.

Into every PCR, synthetic TCR analog templates were spiked. The repertoire was sequenced with immunoSEQ multiplex PCR; TCRdb's copy has only in-frame clones and lacks some. The sample contains tens of thousands of clones, almost 85% of which appear only once. Patients had locally advanced or metastatic urothelial carcinoma. J gave up 5 bases and V 3 bases, and 5 bases lay outside the gene matches. Germline CDR1 is LNHDA and CDR2 is SQIVND (reference sequence). The CDR3 totals 14 residues. This TCR derives from a man in his sixties or seventies with urothelial cancer. Material: PBMCs, obtained around atezolizumab (anti-PD-L1) treatment. The rearrangement links TRBV19 to TRBJ2-5, with 8 nucleotides matching TRBD1. CDR3 loop: CASSMGTGGETQYF. CDR3 nucleotide sequence: TGTGCCAGTAGTATGGGGACAGGTGGGGAGACCCAGTACTTC.